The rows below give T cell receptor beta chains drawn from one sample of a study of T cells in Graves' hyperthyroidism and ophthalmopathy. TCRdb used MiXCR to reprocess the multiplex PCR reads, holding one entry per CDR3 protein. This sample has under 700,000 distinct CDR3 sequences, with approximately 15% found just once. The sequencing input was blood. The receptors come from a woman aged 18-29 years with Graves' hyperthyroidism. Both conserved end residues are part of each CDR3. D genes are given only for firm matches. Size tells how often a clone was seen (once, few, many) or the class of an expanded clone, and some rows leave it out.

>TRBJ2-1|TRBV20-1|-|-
CSASPKLWNEQFF
TGCAGTGCTAGCCCCAAACTCTGGAATGAGCAGTTCTTC
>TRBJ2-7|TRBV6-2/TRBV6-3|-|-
CAISYIRDRSYEQYF
TGTGCCATCAGTTACATCCGGGACCGCTCCTACGAGCAGTACTTC
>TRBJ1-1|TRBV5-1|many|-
CASSGLLGAEGNTEAFF
TGCGCCAGCAGCGGCCTACTCGGGGCAGAAGGGAACACTGAAGCTTTCTTT
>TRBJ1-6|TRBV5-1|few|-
CASSFHWTQNSPLHF
TGCGCCAGCAGTTTTCACTGGACACAGAATTCACCCCTCCACTTT
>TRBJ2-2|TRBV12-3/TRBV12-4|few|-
CASSLIPPGGELFF
TGTGCCAGCAGTTTAATCCCCCCGGGAGGGGAGCTGTTTTTT
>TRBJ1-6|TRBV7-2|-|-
CASSPEAGTVHSPLHF
TGTGCCAGCAGCCCTGAGGCCGGGACTGTCCATTCACCCCTCCACTTT
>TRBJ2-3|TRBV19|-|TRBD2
CASSISASGVSSTDTQYF
TGTGCCAGTAGTATTTCGGCTAGCGGGGTTTCTAGCACAGATACGCAGTATTTT
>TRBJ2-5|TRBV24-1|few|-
CATSDPAQGTETQYF
TGTGCCACCAGTGACCCGGCGCAGGGCACAGAGACCCAGTACTTC
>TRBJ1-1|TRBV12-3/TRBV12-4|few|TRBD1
CASSLRGLAEAFF
TGTGCCAGCAGTTTGAGGGGGCTGGCTGAAGCTTTCTTT
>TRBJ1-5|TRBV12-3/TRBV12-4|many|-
CASSVGGRNQPQHF
TGTGCCAGCAGTGTCGGGGGGAGAAATCAGCCCCAGCATTTT
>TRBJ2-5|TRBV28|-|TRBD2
CASSVPPPRGETQYF
TGTGCCAGCAGTGTTCCCCCCCCGCGGGGGGAGACCCAGTACTTC
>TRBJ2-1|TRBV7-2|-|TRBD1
CASRPAGQGNEQFF
TGTGCCAGCAGGCCCGCAGGACAGGGAAATGAGCAGTTCTTC
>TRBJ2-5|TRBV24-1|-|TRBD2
CATSDQGTIKTQYF
TGTGCCACCAGTGATCAAGGGACTATTAAGACCCAGTACTTC
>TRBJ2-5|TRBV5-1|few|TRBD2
CASRYSGAAMETQYF
TGCGCCAGCAGATACAGCGGGGCAGCCATGGAGACCCAGTACTTC
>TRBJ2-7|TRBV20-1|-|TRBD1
CSASGTGTLAFYEQYF
TGCAGTGCTAGTGGGACAGGGACCCTTGCCTTCTACGAGCAGTACTTC
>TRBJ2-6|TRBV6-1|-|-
CASSWTSGANVLTF
TGTGCCAGCAGTTGGACCTCTGGGGCCAACGTCCTGACTTTC
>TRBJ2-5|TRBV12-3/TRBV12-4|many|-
CASSPSDRQETQYF
TGTGCCAGCAGCCCATCGGACAGACAAGAGACCCAGTACTTC
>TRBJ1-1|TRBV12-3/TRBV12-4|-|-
CATGGNTEAFF
TGTGCCACTGGAGGGAACACTGAAGCTTTCTTT
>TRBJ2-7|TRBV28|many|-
CASSFRRASTYEQYF
TGTGCCAGCAGTTTTAGGAGGGCCTCCACCTACGAGCAGTACTTC
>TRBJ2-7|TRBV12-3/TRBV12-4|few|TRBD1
CASSWTGVTYEQYF
TGTGCCAGCAGTTGGACAGGGGTAACCTACGAGCAGTACTTC